This is a list of T cell receptor beta chains from one sample in a study of response to subunit inactivated influenza vaccine. TCRdb called the RT-PCR reads again in MiXCR, with one record for every CDR3 protein. The sample has about 540,000 distinct CDR3 sequences, approximately 22% seen once; the top ten hold 2.5% to 3.5%. This sample was also put to use in a study of T cells expressing NK-cell markers.

The sequencing used CD4+ T cells sorted from PBMCs, collected 11 to 12 days after vaccination. The receptors were gathered from a man aged 45 to 65 who received an inactivated influenza vaccine. Both conserved end residues are part of each CDR3. A D gene is named only where the DNA matches it firmly. The listing skips clone size in some rows; elsewhere it reads once, few, many or a size class.

d_call j_call clone_size v_call cdr3_nt cdr3_aa
TRBD2 TRBJ2-1 few TRBV29-1 TGCAGCGTTGGAACCAGCGGGATAACATTC CSVGTSGITF
- TRBJ2-1 few TRBV5-1 TGCGCCAGCAGCTTGTCGACGCAGGGCCTATACAATGAGCAGTTCTTC CASSLSTQGLYNEQFF
TRBD1 TRBJ1-2 many TRBV11-2 TGTGCCAGCAGCAGGGACAGGGCAACACATGGCTACACCTTC CASSRDRATHGYTF
TRBD1 TRBJ1-2 few TRBV20-1 TGCTGTTACAGGGGACCCTCTAACTATGGCTACACCTTC CCYRGPSNYGYTF
TRBD2 TRBJ2-7 few TRBV6-1 TGTGCCAGCAGCCACACCGGAGCGGGAGAGCAGTACTTC CASSHTGAGEQYF
TRBD1 TRBJ1-3 - TRBV28 TGTGCCAGCAGGTTCTGGGGACAGCGACACTCTGGAAACACCATATATTTT CASRFWGQRHSGNTIYF
TRBD1 TRBJ2-7 - TRBV4-2 TGTGCCAGCAGCCAGTACTCCGGGACAGGGGGCTACGAGCAGTACTTC CASSQYSGTGGYEQYF
- TRBJ2-5 few TRBV14 TGTGCCAGCAGCCAAGCCGCCGGGAGCCAAGAGACCCAGTACTTC CASSQAAGSQETQYF
- TRBJ1-4 few TRBV2 TGTGCCAGCAGTATAGCGGCCTTGGGGGGTGAAAAACTGTTTTTT CASSIAALGGEKLFF
- TRBJ2-2 - TRBV9 TGTGCCAGCAACCAAGGCAGTGGGGAGCTGTTTTTT CASNQGSGELFF
- TRBJ1-3 - TRBV18 TGTGCCAGCTCACCTGAGCCGCAGGGTGGAAACACCATATATTTT CASSPEPQGGNTIYF
- TRBJ1-2 - TRBV5-5 TGTGCCAGCAGCCCTGACCCGACAGGCGGCTACACCTTC CASSPDPTGGYTF
- TRBJ2-2 few TRBV24-1 TGTGCCACCCTCTCTTGGGAGTCCGGGGAGCTGTTTTTT CATLSWESGELFF
- TRBJ1-6 - TRBV7-2 TGTGCCAGCAGCTCGGGGGCAGTGCAGAATTCACCCCTCCACTTT CASSSGAVQNSPLHF
- TRBJ2-7 few TRBV15 TGTGCCACCAGCAGAGGGGTGCGGGTTGCCTACGAGCAGTACTTC CATSRGVRVAYEQYF